The sample holds a few counts of the clone carrying this T cell receptor (beta chain). Deletions cut 0 bases from V and 5 bases from J, with 11 bases between. Germline V lookup: CDR1 ENHRY, CDR2 SYGVKD. The CDR3 runs to 14 residues. These data originate in a study of beta chain features in type 1 diabetes. By way of CD45RO/CCR7/CD25/CD127/CD95/CD27, the CD4+ regulatory, stem cell-like memory, central memory and naive cells were sorted. What was sequenced were expressed TCRB transcripts, since all of the isolated RNA had been reverse transcribed. Repertoires were generated with immunoSEQ multiplex PCR, while TCRdb's copy carries only in-frame clones and drops some. The table lists 130,000 or so clones, about a tenth of them singletons.

The receptor comes from a woman aged 40 to 50 in good health. V usage is TRBV10-3 and J usage is TRBJ2-7; D may be TRBD1 (6 bases). Sequencing was carried out using central memory CD4+ T cells from blood. CDR3 DNA: TGTGCCATCAGTGAGTCTGTTCAGGGGAACGAGCAGTACTTC. This gives the protein CAISESVQGNEQYF.